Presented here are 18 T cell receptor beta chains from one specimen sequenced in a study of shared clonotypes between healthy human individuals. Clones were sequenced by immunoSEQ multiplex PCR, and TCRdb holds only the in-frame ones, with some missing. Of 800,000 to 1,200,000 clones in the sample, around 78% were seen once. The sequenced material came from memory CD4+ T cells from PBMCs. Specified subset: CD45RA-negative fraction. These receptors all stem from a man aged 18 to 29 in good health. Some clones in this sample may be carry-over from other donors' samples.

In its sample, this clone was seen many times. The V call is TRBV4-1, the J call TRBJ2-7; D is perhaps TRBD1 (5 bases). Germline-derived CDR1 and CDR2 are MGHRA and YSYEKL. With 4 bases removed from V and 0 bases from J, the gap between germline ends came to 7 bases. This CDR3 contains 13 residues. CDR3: CASSRTISYEQYF. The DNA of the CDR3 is TGCGCCAGCAGCCGGACAATCTCCTACGAGCAGTACTTC.

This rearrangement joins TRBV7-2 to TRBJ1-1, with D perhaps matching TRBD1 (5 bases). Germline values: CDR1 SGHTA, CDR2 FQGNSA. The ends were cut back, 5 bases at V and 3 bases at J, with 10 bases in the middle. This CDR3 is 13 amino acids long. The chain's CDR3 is CASSPQGDTEAFF. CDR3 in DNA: TGTGCCAGCAGCCCCCAAGGGGACACTGAAGCTTTCTTT.

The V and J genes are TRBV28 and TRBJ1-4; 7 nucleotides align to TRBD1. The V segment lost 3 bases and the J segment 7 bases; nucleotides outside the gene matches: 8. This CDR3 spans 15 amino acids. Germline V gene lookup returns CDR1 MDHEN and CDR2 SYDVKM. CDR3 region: CASSFRGPSTEKLFF. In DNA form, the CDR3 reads TGTGCCAGCAGTTTTAGGGGGCCATCGACTGAAAAACTGTTTTTT. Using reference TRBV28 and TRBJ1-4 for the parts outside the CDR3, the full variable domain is DVKVTQSSRYLVKRTGEKVFLECVQDMDHENMFWYRQDPGLGLRLIYFSYDVKMKEKGDIPEGYSVSREKKERFSLILESASTNQTSMYLCASSFRGPSTEKLFFGSGTQLSVL.

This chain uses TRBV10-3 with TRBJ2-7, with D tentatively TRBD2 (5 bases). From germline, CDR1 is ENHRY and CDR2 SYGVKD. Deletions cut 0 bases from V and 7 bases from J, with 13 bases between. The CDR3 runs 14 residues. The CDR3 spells CAISESIRSGEQYF. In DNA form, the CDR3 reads TGTGCCATCAGTGAGTCTATCCGAAGCGGTGAGCAGTACTTC.

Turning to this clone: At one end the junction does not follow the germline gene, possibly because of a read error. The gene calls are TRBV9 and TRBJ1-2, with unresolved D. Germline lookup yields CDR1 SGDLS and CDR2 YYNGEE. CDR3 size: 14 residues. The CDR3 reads CASTVGRSHYGYTF. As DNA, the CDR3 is TGTGCCAGCACCGTAGGCCGATCTCACTATGGCTACACCTTC.

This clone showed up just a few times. CDR3 nucleotide sequence: TGTGCCTGGAGTAACAGGGGGCTGGGGGAAAAACTGTTTTTT. Its protein is CAWSNRGLGEKLFF. The chain recombines TRBV30 with TRBJ1-4; 9 bases match TRBD1. Germline lookup yields CDR1 GTSNPN and CDR2 SVGIG (reference sequence). V trimming: 2 bases; J trimming: 8 bases; junction bases outside the gene matches: 6. The CDR3 is 14 amino acids. Supplemented by reference TRBV30 and TRBJ1-4, the full variable domain reads SQTIHQWPATLVQPVGSPLSLECTVEGTSNPNLYWYRQAAGRGLQLLFYSVGIGQISSEVPQNLSASRPQDRQFILSSKKLLLSDSGFYLCAWSNRGLGEKLFFGSGTQLSVL.

The CDR3 nucleotides read TGTGCCAGCAGCTTGGAGGGCGAAGAGACCCAGTACTTC. Translation gives CASSLEGEETQYF. V usage is TRBV5-5 and J usage is TRBJ2-5; D not resolved. This CDR3 comprises 13 residues. Germline V CDR1 and CDR2: SGHKS, YYEKEE (reference sequence). V lost 0 bases and J lost 3, with 6 bases in between.

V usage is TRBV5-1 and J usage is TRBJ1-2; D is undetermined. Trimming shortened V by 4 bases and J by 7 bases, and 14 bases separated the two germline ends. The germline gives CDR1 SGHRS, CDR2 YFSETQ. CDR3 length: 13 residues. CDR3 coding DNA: TGCGCCAGCAGCACGTACGCGGGCGCTGGCTACACCTTC. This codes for CASSTYAGAGYTF.

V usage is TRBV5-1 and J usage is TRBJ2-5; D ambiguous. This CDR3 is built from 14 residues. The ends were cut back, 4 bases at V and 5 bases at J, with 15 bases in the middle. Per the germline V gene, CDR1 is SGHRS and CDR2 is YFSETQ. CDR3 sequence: CASSHDFGRETQYF. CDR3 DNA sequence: TGCGCCAGCAGCCACGATTTTGGGCGGGAGACCCAGTACTTC. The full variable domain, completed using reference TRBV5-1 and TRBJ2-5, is KAGVTQTPRYLIKTRGQQVTLSCSPISGHRSVSWYQQTPGQGLQFLFEYFSETQRNKGNFPGRFSGRQFSNSRSEMNVSTLELGDSALYLCASSHDFGRETQYFGPGTRLLVL.

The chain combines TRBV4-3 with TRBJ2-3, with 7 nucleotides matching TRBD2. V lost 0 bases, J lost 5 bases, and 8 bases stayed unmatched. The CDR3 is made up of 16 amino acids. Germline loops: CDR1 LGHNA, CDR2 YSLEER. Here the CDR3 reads CASSQEGRADLDTQYF. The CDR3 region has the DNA TGCGCCAGCAGCCAAGAAGGGAGGGCGGACTTAGATACGCAGTATTTT.

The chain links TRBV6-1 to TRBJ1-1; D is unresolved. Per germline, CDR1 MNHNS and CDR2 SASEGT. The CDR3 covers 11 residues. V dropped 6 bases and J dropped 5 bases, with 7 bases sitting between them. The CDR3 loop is CASRVGTEAFF. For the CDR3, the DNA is TGTGCCAGCAGGGTTGGAACTGAAGCTTTCTTT.

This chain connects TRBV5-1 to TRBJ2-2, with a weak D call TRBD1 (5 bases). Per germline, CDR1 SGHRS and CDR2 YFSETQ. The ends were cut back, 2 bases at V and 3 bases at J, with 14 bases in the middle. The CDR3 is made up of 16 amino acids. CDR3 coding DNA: TGCGCCAGCAGCTTCCAGGGCAGGGCCTACACCGGGGAGCTGTTTTTT. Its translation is CASSFQGRAYTGELFF.

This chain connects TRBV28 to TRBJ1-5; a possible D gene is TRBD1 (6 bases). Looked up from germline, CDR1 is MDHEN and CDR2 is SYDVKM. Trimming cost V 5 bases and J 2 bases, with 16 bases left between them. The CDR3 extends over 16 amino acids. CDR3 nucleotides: TGTGCCAGCAGTAAAGCCAGGGGTTCGGGCAATCAGCCCCAGCATTTT. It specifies CASSKARGSGNQPQHF.

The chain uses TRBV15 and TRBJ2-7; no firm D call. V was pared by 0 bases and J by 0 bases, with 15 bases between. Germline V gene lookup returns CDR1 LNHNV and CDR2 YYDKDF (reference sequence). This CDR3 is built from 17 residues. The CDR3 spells CATSRDGVATHSYEQYF. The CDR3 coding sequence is TGTGCCACCAGCAGAGATGGAGTCGCTACACACTCCTACGAGCAGTACTTC.

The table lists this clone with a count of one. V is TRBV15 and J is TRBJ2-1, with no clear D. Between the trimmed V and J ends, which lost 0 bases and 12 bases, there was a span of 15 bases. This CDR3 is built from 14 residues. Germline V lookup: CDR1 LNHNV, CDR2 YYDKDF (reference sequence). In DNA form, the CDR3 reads TGTGCCACCAGCAGAGATCGGTGGGCGGCAGTGCAGTTCTTC. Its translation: CATSRDRWAAVQFF. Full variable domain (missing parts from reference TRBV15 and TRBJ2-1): DAMVIQNPRYQVTQFGKPVTLSCSQTLNHNVMYWYQQKSSQAPKLLFHYYDKDFNNEADTPDNFQSRRPNTSFCFLDIRSPGLGDTAMYLCATSRDRWAAVQFFGPGTRLTVL.

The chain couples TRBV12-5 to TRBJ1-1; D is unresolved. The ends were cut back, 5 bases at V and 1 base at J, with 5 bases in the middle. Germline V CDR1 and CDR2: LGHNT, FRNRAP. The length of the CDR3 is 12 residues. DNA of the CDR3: TGTGCTAGTGGTCGGGGGAACACTGAAGCTTTCTTT. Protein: CASGRGNTEAFF. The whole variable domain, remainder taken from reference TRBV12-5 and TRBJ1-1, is DARVTQTPRHKVTEMGQEVTMRCQPILGHNTVFWYRQTMMQGLELLAYFRNRAPLDDSGMPKDRFSAEMPDATLATLKIQPSEPRDSAVYFCASGRGNTEAFFGQGTRLTVV.

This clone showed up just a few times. CDR3 nucleotide sequence: TGTGCCAGCAGTTGGACTAGCGGCGCCGAGGACGAGCAGTACTTC. The encoded protein is CASSWTSGAEDEQYF. The genes are TRBV6-6 and TRBJ2-7; 10 bases fit TRBD2. V lost 4 bases to trimming and J lost 5 bases; unmatched junction nucleotides: 8. The germline V gene encodes CDR1 MNHNY and CDR2 SVGAGI (reference sequence). The CDR3 spans 15 residues.

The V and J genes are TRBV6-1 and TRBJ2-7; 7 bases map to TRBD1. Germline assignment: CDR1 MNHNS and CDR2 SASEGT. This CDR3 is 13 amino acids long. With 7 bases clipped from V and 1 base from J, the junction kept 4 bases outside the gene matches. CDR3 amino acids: CASTVTGSYEQYF. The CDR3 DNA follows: TGTGCCAGCACCGTGACAGGGTCCTACGAGCAGTACTTC.